Shown below are 11 T cell receptor beta chains from a single sample sequenced in a study of T cell changes during pregnancy in multiple sclerosis. Repertoires were generated with immunoSEQ multiplex PCR, while TCRdb's copy carries only in-frame clones and drops some. The table records 50,000 to 70,000 clones, roughly 92% of them present only once. The source material was peripheral blood, sampled in the second trimester of pregnancy. These receptors were taken from a female donor with multiple sclerosis, enrolled in a pregnancy study.

The chain is built from TRBV19 and TRBJ2-5; tentative D call: TRBD2 (5 bases). The CDR3 has 15 amino acids. Trimming took off 1 base at V and 4 bases at J, with 13 bases between the two ends. The germline V gene has CDR1 LNHDA and CDR2 SQIVND (reference sequence). Written as DNA, the CDR3 is TGTGCCAGTAGTATAGTCATGGACTTGGGAGAGACCCAGTACTTC. Residues: CASSIVMDLGETQYF. Filled out from reference TRBV19 and TRBJ2-5, the complete variable domain reads DGGITQSPKYLFRKEGQNVTLSCEQNLNHDAMYWYRQDPGQGLRLIYYSQIVNDFQKGDIAEGYSVSREKKESFPLTVTSAQKNPTAFYLCASSIVMDLGETQYFGPGTRLLVL.

This chain links TRBV9 with TRBJ2-1; D may be TRBD1 (5 bases). The CDR3 contains 15 residues. Trimming left V 3 bases short and J 5 bases short, with 15 bases between. Germline CDR1 is SGDLS and CDR2 is YYNGEE. CDR3 in DNA: TGTGCCAGCAGCGCCCGTACCGACAGTGACAATGAGCAGTTCTTC. The encoded protein is CASSARTDSDNEQFF.

The chain combines TRBV5-6 with TRBJ2-3, with a possible D match to TRBD1 (6 bases). Germline CDR1 reads SGHDT; CDR2 reads YYEEEE. There are 14 residues in the CDR3. The germline V and J ends were trimmed by 1 base and 8 bases, with 14 bases remaining between them. The CDR3 region has the DNA TGTGCCAGCAGCTTGTGGACGTACAGGGCTACGCAGTATTTT. Translation: CASSLWTYRATQYF.

The chain combines TRBV19 with TRBJ2-3; 8 bases match TRBD1. The V gene end was trimmed by 5 bases and the J gene end by 2 bases; junction bases not matched to a gene: 12. This CDR3 is 17 amino acids long. The germline gives CDR1 LNHDA, CDR2 SQIVND (reference sequence). The CDR3 region is CASSAFPGTGPTDTQYF. DNA of the CDR3: TGTGCCAGTAGTGCCTTCCCCGGGACAGGCCCCACAGATACGCAGTATTTT. The full variable domain, in which reference TRBV19 and TRBJ2-3 provide the parts outside the CDR3, is DGGITQSPKYLFRKEGQNVTLSCEQNLNHDAMYWYRQDPGQGLRLIYYSQIVNDFQKGDIAEGYSVSREKKESFPLTVTSAQKNPTAFYLCASSAFPGTGPTDTQYFGPGTRLTVL.

V usage is TRBV5-6 and J usage is TRBJ2-5; D not resolved. Trimming cost V 4 bases and J 5 bases, with 6 bases left between them. Germline CDR1 and CDR2: SGHDT and YYEEEE. This CDR3 has 11 amino acids. In nucleotides, the CDR3 is TGTGCCAGCAGCCTAGTGGAGACCCAGTACTTC. It codes for CASSLVETQYF. Complete variable domain (other parts from reference TRBV5-6 and TRBJ2-5): DAGVTQSPTHLIKTRGQQVTLRCSPKSGHDTVSWYQQALGQGPQFIFQYYEEEERQRGNFPDRFSGHQFPNYSSELNVNALLLGDSALYLCASSLVETQYFGPGTRLLVL.

The chain combines TRBV14 with TRBJ2-1; no clear D. Germline lookup yields CDR1 SGHDN and CDR2 FVKESK. The CDR3 runs to 12 residues. V was cut by 4 bases and J by 4 bases, with 5 bases left in between. CDR3 nucleotide sequence: TGTGCCAGCAGCCTCGGTTACAATGAGCAGTTCTTC. This sequence encodes CASSLGYNEQFF. The full variable domain, completed using reference TRBV14 and TRBJ2-1, is EAGVTQFPSHSVIEKGQTVTLRCDPISGHDNLYWYRRVMGKEIKFLLHFVKESKQDESGMPNNRFLAERTGGTYSTLKVQPAELEDSGVYFCASSLGYNEQFFGPGTRLTVL.

This chain links TRBV18 with TRBJ2-5; D might be TRBD2 (5 bases). The CDR3 totals 15 residues. V gave up 5 bases and J gave up 5 bases, with 18 bases separating them. CDR1 and CDR2 (germline): KGHSH, LQKENI. The CDR3 protein is CASSMNGNRGETQYF. CDR3 bases: TGTGCCAGCTCAATGAACGGAAATAGAGGGGAGACCCAGTACTTC. The variable domain in full, completed from reference TRBV18 and TRBJ2-5, reads NAGVMQNPRHLVRRRGQEARLRCSPMKGHSHVYWYRQLPEEGLKFMVYLQKENIIDESGMPKERFSAEFPKEGPSILRIQQVVRGDSAAYFCASSMNGNRGETQYFGPGTRLLVL.

The chain recombines TRBV2 with TRBJ2-5, with 11 bases identical to TRBD1. The CDR3 runs to 13 residues. V shed 8 bases and J 11 bases; nucleotides not matched to a gene: 10. From germline, CDR1 is SNHLY and CDR2 FYNNEI. The CDR3 nucleotides read TGTGCCAGCGGATATGGACAGGGGGCGCGGCAGTACTTC. Protein: CASGYGQGARQYF.

This chain connects TRBV7-9 to TRBJ2-7, with 8 bases lining up with TRBD1. V trimming: 5 bases; J trimming: 3 bases; junction bases outside the gene matches: 6. The CDR3 loop spans 14 amino acids. Germline V lookup: CDR1 SEHNR, CDR2 FQNEAQ (reference sequence). Here the CDR3 reads CASSPRDRHYEQYF. Here the CDR3 DNA reads TGTGCCAGCAGCCCCAGGGACAGGCACTACGAGCAGTACTTC.

The CDR3 DNA is TGTGCCAGCAGCCCAGGGGGGCGTCAGCCCCAGCATTTT. It yields the protein CASSPGGRQPQHF. The chain links TRBV7-2 to TRBJ1-5, with 7 bases fitting TRBD1. Losses at the gene ends were 5 bases for V and 6 bases for J; bases not matched to a gene: 4. This CDR3 has 13 amino acids. Germline-derived CDR1 and CDR2 are SGHTA and FQGNSA.

The rearrangement links TRBV28 to TRBJ1-2; 8 bases match TRBD1. Trimming removed 2 bases from V and 6 bases from J; junction bases left unmatched: 2. Per germline, CDR1 MDHEN and CDR2 SYDVKM. The CDR3 loop spans 13 amino acids. The CDR3 is CASSLPRGHGYTF. The DNA for the CDR3 is TGTGCCAGCAGTTTACCCAGGGGGCATGGCTACACCTTC.